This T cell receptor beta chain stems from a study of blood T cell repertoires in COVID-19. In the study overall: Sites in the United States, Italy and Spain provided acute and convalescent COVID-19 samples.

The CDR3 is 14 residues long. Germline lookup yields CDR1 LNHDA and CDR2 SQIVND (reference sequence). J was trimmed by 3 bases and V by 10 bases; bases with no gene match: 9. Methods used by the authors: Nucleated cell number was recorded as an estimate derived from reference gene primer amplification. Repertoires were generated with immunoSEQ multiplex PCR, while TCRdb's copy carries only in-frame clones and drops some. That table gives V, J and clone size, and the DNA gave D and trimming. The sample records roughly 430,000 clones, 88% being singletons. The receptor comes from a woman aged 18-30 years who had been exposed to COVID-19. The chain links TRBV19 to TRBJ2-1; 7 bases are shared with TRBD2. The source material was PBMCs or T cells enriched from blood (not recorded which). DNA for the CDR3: TGTGCCATTGAGCGGGGCCCTATCTACAATGAGCAGTTCTTC. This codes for CAIERGPIYNEQFF.